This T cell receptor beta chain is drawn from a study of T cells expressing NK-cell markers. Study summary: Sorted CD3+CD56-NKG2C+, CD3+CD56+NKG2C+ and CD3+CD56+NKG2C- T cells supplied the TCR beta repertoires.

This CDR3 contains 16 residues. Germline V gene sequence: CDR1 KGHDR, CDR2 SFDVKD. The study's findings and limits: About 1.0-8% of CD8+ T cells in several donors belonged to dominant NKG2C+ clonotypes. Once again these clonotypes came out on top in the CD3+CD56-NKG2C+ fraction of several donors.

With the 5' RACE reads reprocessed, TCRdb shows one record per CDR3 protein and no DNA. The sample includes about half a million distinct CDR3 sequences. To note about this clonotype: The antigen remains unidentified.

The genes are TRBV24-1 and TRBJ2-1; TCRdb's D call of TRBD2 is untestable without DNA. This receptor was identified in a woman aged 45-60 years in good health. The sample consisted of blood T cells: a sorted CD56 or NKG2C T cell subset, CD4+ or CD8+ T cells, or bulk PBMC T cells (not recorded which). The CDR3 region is CATSDPLAGADNEQFF.